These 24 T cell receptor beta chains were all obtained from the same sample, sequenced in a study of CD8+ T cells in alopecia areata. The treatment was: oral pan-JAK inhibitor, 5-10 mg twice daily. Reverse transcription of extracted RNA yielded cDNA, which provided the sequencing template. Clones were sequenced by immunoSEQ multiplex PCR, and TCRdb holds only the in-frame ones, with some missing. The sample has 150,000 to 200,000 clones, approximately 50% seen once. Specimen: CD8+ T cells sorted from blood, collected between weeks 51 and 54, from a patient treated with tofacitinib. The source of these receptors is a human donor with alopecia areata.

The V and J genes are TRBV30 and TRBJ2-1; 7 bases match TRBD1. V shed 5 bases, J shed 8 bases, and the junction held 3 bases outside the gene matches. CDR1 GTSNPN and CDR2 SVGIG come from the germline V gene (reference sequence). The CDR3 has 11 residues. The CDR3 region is CAWAGGHEQFF. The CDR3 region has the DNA TGTGCCTGGGCAGGGGGACATGAGCAGTTCTTC.

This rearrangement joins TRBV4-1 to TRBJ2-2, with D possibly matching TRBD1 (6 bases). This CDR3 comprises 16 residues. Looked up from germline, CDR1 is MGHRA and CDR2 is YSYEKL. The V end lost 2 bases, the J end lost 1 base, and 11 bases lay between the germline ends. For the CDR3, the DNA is TGCGCCAGCAGCCAATTCCAGACAGGGAACACCGGGGAGCTGTTTTTT. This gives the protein CASSQFQTGNTGELFF.

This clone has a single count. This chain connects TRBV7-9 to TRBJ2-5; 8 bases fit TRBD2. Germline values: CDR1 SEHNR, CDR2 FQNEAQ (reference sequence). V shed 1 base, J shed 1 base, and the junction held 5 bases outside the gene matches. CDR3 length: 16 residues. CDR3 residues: CASSLVPSGRQETQYF. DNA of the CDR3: TGTGCCAGCAGCTTAGTGCCTAGCGGGCGCCAAGAGACCCAGTACTTC. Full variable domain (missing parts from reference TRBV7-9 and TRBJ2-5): DTGVSQNPRHKITKRGQNVTFRCDPISEHNRLYWYRQTLGQGPEFLTYFQNEAQLEKSRLLSDRFSAERPKGSFSTLEIQRTEQGDSAMYLCASSLVPSGRQETQYFGPGTRLLVL.

CDR3 bases: TGTGCCAGCAGCTCGGGACTGGGAGAGACCCAGTACTTC. It codes for CASSSGLGETQYF. The chain joins TRBV7-2 to TRBJ2-5, with a possible D match to TRBD2 (6 bases). The V and J ends lost 4 bases and 4 bases respectively, with 10 bases between them. The CDR3 runs to 13 residues. The germline V gene has CDR1 SGHTA and CDR2 FQGNSA.

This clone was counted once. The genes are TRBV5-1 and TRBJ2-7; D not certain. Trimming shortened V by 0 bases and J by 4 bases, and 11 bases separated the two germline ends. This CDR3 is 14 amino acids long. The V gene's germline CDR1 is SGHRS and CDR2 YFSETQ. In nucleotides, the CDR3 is TGCGCCAGCAGCTTGGCCGGCAGCCTTTACGAGCAGTACTTC. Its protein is CASSLAGSLYEQYF.

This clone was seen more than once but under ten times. In nucleotides, the CDR3 is TGTGCCAGCAGCCAGATGGCAGGGTCCTACAATGAGCAGTTCTTC. Its protein product is CASSQMAGSYNEQFF. V usage is TRBV14 and J usage is TRBJ2-1; a weak D match, TRBD1 (5 bases). The V gene's germline CDR1 is SGHDN and CDR2 FVKESK. With 3 bases removed from V and 1 base from J, the gap between germline ends came to 10 bases. The CDR3 has 15 amino acids.

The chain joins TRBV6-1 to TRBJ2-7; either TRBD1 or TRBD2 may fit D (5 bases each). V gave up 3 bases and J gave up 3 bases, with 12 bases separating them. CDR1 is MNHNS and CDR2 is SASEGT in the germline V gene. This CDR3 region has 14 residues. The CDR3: CASSDRDRFYEQYF. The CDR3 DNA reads TGTGCCAGCAGTGATAGGGACCGGTTCTACGAGCAGTACTTC.

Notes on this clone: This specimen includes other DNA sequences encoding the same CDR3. The CDR3 loop is CAIRTNTEAFF. The CDR3 nucleotides are TGTGCCATCCGGACGAACACTGAAGCTTTCTTT. The rearrangement joins TRBV10-3 to TRBJ1-1; the D is unclear. Germline V gives CDR1 ENHRY, CDR2 SYGVKD. Trimming shortened V by 8 bases and J by 1 base, and 5 bases separated the two germline ends. The CDR3 totals 11 residues.

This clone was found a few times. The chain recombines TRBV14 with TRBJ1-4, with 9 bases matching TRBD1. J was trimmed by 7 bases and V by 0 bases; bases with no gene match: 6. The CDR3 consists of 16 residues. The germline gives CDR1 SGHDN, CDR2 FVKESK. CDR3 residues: CASSQEKGTGFEKLFF. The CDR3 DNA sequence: TGTGCCAGCAGCCAAGAGAAGGGGACAGGGTTTGAAAAACTGTTTTTT.

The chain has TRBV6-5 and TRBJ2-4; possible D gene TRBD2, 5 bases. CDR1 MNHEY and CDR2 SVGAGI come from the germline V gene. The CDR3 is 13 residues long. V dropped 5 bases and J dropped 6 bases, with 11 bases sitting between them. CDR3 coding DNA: TGTGCCAGCAGTCCGGGTGAGGGAAACATTCAGTACTTC. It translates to CASSPGEGNIQYF.

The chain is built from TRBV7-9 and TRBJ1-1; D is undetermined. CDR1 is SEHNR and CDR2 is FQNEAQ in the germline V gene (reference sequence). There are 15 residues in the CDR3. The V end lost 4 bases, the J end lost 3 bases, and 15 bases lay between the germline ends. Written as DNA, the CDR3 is TGTGCCAGCAGCTATACCCCGGGTGGTCACACTGAAGCTTTCTTT. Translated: CASSYTPGGHTEAFF.

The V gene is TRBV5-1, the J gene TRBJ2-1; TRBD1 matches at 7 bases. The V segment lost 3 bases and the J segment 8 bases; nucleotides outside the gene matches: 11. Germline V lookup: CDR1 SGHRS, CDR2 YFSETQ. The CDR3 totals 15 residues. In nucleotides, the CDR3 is TGCGCCAGCAGCTATCGACAGGGTCGGGGTGATGAGCAGTTCTTC. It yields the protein CASSYRQGRGDEQFF.

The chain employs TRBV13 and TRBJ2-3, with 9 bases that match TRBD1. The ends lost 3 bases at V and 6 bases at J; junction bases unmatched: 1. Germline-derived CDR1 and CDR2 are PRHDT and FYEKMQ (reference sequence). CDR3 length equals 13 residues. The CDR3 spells CASSLTGGDTQYF. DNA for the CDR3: TGTGCCAGCAGCTTGACAGGGGGGGATACGCAGTATTTT.

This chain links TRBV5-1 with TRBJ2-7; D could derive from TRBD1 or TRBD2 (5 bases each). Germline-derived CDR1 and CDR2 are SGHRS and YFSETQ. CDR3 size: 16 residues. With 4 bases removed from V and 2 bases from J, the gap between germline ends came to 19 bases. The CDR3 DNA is TGCGCCAGCAGCCAGAATCCTGGGACGCCGGCCTACGAGCAGTACTTC. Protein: CASSQNPGTPAYEQYF.

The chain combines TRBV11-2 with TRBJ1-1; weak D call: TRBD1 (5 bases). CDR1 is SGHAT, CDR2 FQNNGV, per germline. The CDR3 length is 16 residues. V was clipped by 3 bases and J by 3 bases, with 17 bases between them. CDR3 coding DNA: TGTGCCAGCAGCTTTTCGGGTACGTTAGGGGACACTGAAGCTTTCTTT. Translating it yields CASSFSGTLGDTEAFF.

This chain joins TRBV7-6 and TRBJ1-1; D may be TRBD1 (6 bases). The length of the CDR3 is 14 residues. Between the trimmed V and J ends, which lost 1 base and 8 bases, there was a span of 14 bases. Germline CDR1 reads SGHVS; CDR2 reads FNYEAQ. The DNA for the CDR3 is TGTGCCAGCAGCTTAGGGGGCCGGACAGCAGAAGCTTTCTTT. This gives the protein CASSLGGRTAEAFF.

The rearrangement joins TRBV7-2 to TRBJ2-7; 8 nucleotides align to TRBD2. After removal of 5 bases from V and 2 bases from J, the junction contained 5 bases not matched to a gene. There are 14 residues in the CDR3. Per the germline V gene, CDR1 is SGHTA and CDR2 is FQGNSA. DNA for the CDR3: TGTGCCAGCAGCCTTCCGGGGGGGACCTACGAGCAGTACTTC. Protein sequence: CASSLPGGTYEQYF.

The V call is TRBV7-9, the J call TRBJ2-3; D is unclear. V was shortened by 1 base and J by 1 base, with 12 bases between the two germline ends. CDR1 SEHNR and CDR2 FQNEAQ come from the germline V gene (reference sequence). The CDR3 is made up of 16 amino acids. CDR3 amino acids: CASSLVGGPRTDTQYF. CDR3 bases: TGTGCCAGCAGCTTAGTGGGTGGACCCCGCACAGATACGCAGTATTTT.

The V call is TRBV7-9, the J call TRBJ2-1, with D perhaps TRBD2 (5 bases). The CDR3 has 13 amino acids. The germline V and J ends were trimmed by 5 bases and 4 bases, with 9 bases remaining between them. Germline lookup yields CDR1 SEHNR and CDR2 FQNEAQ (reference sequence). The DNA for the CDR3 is TGTGCCAGCAGCCCTGGGAGATACAATGAGCAGTTCTTC. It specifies CASSPGRYNEQFF.

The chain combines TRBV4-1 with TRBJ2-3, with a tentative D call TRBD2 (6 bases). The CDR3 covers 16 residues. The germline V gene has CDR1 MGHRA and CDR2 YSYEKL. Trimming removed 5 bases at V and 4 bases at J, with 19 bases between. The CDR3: CASSLQPGTQADTQYF. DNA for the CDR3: TGCGCCAGCAGCTTACAGCCCGGGACTCAGGCAGATACGCAGTATTTT.

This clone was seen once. The CDR3 coding sequence is TGTGCCAGCAGCACCCGGACAGGGGGGCCTGAGCAGTACTTC. It translates to CASSTRTGGPEQYF. The chain carries TRBV11-2 and TRBJ2-7; TRBD1 matches 10 bases. With 5 bases clipped from V and 7 bases from J, the junction kept 8 bases outside the gene matches. Germline V gene sequence: CDR1 SGHAT, CDR2 FQNNGV. CDR3 length: 14 residues.

CDR3 amino acids: CAISVLSGAPNEQFF. CDR3 bases: TGTGCCATCAGTGTCCTTAGCGGGGCCCCCAATGAGCAGTTCTTC. The chain has TRBV10-3 and TRBJ2-1; TRBD2 matches at 8 bases. The length of the CDR3 is 15 residues. V lost 4 bases to trimming and J lost 6 bases; unmatched junction nucleotides: 8. Germline V gives CDR1 ENHRY, CDR2 SYGVKD.

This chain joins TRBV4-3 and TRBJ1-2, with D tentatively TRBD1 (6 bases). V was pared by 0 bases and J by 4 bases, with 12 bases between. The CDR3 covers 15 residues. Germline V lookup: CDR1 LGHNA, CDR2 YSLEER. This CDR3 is CASSQDLGAGYGYTF. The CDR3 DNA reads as TGCGCCAGCAGCCAAGACCTGGGGGCTGGCTATGGCTACACCTTC.

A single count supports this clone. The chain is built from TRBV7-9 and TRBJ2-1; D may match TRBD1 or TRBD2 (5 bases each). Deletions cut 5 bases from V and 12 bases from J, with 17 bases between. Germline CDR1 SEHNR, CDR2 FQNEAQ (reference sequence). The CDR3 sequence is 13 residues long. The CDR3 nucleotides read TGTGCCAGCAGCCCCGGGGCCGACATCGCGCAGTTCTTC. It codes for CASSPGADIAQFF.